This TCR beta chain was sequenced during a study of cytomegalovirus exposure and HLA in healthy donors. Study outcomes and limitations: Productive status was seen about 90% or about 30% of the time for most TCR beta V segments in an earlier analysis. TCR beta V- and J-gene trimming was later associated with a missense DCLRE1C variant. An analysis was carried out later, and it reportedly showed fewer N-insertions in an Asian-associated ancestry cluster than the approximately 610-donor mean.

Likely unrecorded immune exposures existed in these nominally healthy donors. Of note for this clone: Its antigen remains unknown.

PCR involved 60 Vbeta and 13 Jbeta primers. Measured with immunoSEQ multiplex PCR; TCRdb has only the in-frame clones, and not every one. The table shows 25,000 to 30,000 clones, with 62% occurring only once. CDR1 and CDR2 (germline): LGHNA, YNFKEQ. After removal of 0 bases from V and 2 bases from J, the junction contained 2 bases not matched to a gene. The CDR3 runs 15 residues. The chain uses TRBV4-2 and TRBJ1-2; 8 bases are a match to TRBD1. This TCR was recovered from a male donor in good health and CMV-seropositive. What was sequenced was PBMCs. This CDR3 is CASSQDRTGNYGYTF. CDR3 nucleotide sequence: TGTGCCAGCAGCCAAGATAGGACAGGGAACTATGGCTACACCTTC.